This T cell receptor beta chain emerged from a study of blood T cells in healthy people across ages. Together with a sample-barcoded 5' primer, a J-beta primer mix was included in a second PCR lasting roughly 6 to 12 cycles. TCRdb re-called the 5' RACE reads with MiXCR, one entry per CDR3 protein. The data hold fewer than 1.5 million distinct CDR3 sequences, with 42% observed a single time. Germline lookup yields CDR1 DFQATT and CDR2 SNEGSKA (reference sequence). CDR3 length: 12 residues. V gene TRBV20-1 combines with J gene TRBJ2-5, with D maybe TRBD1 (5 bases). The J call is in doubt because the DNA end fits TRBJ2-7 better. Source material: blood. The source of this sequence is a woman in her late teens or twenties in good health. CDR3 residues: CSARLQGAEQYF. CDR3 bases: TGCAGTGCTAGACTCCAAGGGGCCGAGCAGTACTTC.